This T cell receptor beta chain was found in a study of blood T cell repertoires in COVID-19. The data were produced by immunoSEQ multiplex PCR, yet TCRdb's version contains in-frame clones alone and is incomplete. Here the sample spans about 190,000 clones, nearly 90% being singletons. The sample was peripheral blood. The source of this sequence is a man aged 50 to 60 with acute or convalescent COVID-19.

The CDR3 reads CASSTHHSGANVLTF. The CDR3 DNA reads TGTGCCAGCAGTACACACCACTCTGGGGCCAACGTCCTGACTTTC. The rearrangement links TRBV6-5 to TRBJ2-6; D not resolved. The germline V gene encodes CDR1 MNHEY and CDR2 SVGAGI. V was clipped by 5 bases and J by 0 bases, with 8 bases between them. The CDR3 is 15 amino acids.